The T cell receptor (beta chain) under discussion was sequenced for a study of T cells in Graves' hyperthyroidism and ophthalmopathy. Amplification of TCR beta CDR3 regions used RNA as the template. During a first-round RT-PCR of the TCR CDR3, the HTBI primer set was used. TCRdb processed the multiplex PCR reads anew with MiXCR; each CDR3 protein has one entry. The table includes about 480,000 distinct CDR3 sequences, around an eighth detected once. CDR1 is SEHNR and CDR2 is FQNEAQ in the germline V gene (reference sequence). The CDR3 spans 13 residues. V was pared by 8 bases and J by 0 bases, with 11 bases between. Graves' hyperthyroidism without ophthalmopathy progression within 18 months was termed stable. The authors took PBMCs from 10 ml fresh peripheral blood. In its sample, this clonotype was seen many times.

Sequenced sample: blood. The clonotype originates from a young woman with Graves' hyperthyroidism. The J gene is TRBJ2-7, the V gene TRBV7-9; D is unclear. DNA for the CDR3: TGTGCCAGCGGTTCGGTAAGCTCCTACGAGCAGTACTTC. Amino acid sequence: CASGSVSSYEQYF.